The clone carrying this T cell receptor beta chain was recorded many times. The antigen is undetermined. Read coverage stops 3 residues before the CDR3 terminus; the germline J gene supplies the remainder. Method: immunoSEQ multiplex PCR; TCRdb's copy keeps in-frame clones and lacks some. Observed in the sample are tens of thousands of clones, none of them singletons. The CDR3 sequence is 14 residues long. Germline-derived CDR1 and CDR2 are SGHRS and YFSETQ. The ends were cut back, 2 bases at V and 0 bases at J, with 8 bases in the middle. Diagnosis required reduced IgG, IgA and/or IgM with specific antibody deficiency. This sample is drawn from a study of T cell clonality in common variable immunodeficiency. General observations from the study: Reportedly, TCR beta sequences from common variable immunodeficiency showed fewer deletions and N-nucleotide insertions.

The sequenced sample was peripheral blood mononuclear cells. The clonotype originates from a human donor with common variable immunodeficiency. The rearrangement links TRBV5-1 to TRBJ1-1, with D maybe TRBD1 (6 bases). The CDR3 is CASSFTGLNTEAFF. The covered CDR3 bases are TGCGCCAGCAGCTTTACAGGGCTGAACACTGAA.